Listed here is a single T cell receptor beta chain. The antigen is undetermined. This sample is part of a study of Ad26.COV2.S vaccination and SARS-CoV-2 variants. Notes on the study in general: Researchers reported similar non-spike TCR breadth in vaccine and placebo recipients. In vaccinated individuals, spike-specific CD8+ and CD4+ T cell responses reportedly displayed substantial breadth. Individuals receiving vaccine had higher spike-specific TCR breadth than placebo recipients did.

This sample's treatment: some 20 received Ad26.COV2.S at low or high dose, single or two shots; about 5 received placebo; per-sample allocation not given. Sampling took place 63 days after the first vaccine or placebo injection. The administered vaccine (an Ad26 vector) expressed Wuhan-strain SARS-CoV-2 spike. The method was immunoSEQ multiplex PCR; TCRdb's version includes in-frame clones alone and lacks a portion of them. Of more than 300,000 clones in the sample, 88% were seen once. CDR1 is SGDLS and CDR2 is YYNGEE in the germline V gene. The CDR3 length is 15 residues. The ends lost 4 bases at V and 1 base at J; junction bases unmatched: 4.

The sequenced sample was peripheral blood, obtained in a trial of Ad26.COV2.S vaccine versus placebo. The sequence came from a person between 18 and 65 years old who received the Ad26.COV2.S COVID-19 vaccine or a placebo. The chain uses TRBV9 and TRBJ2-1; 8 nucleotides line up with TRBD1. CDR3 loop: CASSTQGGSYNEQFF. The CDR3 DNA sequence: TGTGCCAGCAGCACACAGGGGGGATCCTACAATGAGCAGTTCTTC.